These 10 T cell receptor beta chains were all obtained from the same sample, sequenced in a study of human T cells and chemical hapten exposure. The time point here: pre-sensitization, week 0. Treatment here: therapeutic diphenylcyclopropenone sensitization with weekly scalp DPC. TCRdb itself ran the RACE reads through MiXCR, one entry per CDR3 protein. Here the sample spans around 56,000 distinct CDR3 sequences, roughly 10% being singletons. Sequencing was performed on whole blood, taken in connection with sensitization to the hapten diphenylcyclopropenone (DPC). The receptors stem from a man aged 35-49 years with alopecia areata. Some clones in this sample may be carry-over from other donors' samples.

This clonotype occurred many times. The chain couples TRBV5-1 to TRBJ2-1, with 7 nucleotides matching TRBD1. The trim removed 2 bases at V and 7 bases at J, leaving 9 bases unmatched. The CDR3 runs to 15 residues. CDR1 SGHRS and CDR2 YFSETQ come from the germline V gene. CDR3 in amino acids: CASSFFWTGENEQFF. The CDR3 nucleotides are TGCGCCAGCAGCTTCTTCTGGACAGGTGAAAATGAGCAGTTCTTC.

The chain is built from TRBV7-9 and TRBJ1-2, with unresolved D. This CDR3 has 12 amino acids. From germline, CDR1 is SEHNR and CDR2 FQNEAQ (reference sequence). V was cut by 0 bases and J by 4 bases, with 3 bases left in between. CDR3 in amino acids: CASSLASYGYTF. CDR3 sequence (DNA): TGTGCCAGCAGCTTAGCCAGCTATGGCTACACCTTC.

V usage is TRBV20-1 and J usage is TRBJ2-1, with 15 nucleotides matching TRBD2. The CDR3 runs 19 residues. V gave up 3 bases and J gave up 1 base; unmatched junction bases: 10. CDR1 and CDR2 (germline): DFQATT, SNEGSKA (reference sequence). CDR3 nucleotide sequence: TGCAGTGCTAGCACCGCTGGACTAGCGGGAGGGCGGTCCTACAATGAGCAGTTCTTC. Amino acid sequence: CSASTAGLAGGRSYNEQFF.

Ten or more counts support this clonotype. The chain recombines TRBV7-9 with TRBJ1-4, with a weak D call TRBD1 (6 bases). Germline CDR1 is SEHNR and CDR2 is FQNEAQ (reference sequence). The length of the CDR3 is 12 residues. With 7 bases removed from V and 14 bases from J, the gap between germline ends came to 17 bases. CDR3 region: CASTFQQGPLFF. Written as DNA, the CDR3 is TGTGCCAGCACCTTCCAACAGGGACCCCTGTTTTTT.

This clonotype was picked up many times. The chain is built from TRBV7-9 and TRBJ1-3; no definite D call. The germline gives CDR1 SEHNR, CDR2 FQNEAQ (reference sequence). Trimming took 6 bases from V and 8 from J, leaving 8 bases between them. The CDR3 covers 11 residues. This CDR3 is CASSVGDTIYF. Here the CDR3 DNA reads TGTGCCAGCAGTGTAGGCGACACCATATATTTT.

This clonotype was recorded at least ten times. The rearrangement uses TRBV9 and TRBJ2-5; the match to TRBD2 covers 8 bases. The junction had 4 bases not matched to a gene; V was cut back by 0 bases and J by 3 bases. The CDR3 spans 15 residues. Germline CDR1 reads SGDLS; CDR2 reads YYNGEE. CDR3 amino acids: CASSVGLASKETQYF. DNA of the CDR3: TGTGCCAGCAGCGTAGGACTAGCGTCCAAAGAGACCCAGTACTTC.

The chain employs TRBV18 and TRBJ2-3; the match to TRBD2 covers 8 bases. Per the germline V gene, CDR1 is KGHSH and CDR2 is LQKENI. Unmatched junction bases numbered 13, after V lost 3 bases and J lost 2 bases. This CDR3 has 18 residues. CDR3: CASSPNMPGLGATDTQYF. The CDR3 nucleotides are TGTGCCAGCTCACCTAACATGCCGGGACTAGGGGCCACAGATACGCAGTATTTT. Combining the CDR3 with reference TRBV18 and TRBJ2-3 gives the whole variable domain NAGVMQNPRHLVRRRGQEARLRCSPMKGHSHVYWYRQLPEEGLKFMVYLQKENIIDESGMPKERFSAEFPKEGPSILRIQQVVRGDSAAYFCASSPNMPGLGATDTQYFGPGTRLTVL.

The J gene is TRBJ2-2, the V gene TRBV11-2, with 10 nucleotides matching TRBD2. Germline-derived CDR1 and CDR2 are SGHAT and FQNNGV. The CDR3 loop spans 15 amino acids. The V and J ends lost 4 bases and 8 bases, in that order; junction bases with no gene match: 7. The CDR3 coding sequence is TGTGCCAGCAGCTCACTAGCGGGGTTCACAGGGGAGCTGTTTTTT. It is translated as CASSSLAGFTGELFF.

The rearrangement uses TRBV7-2 and TRBJ2-3; maybe TRBD1 (5 bases). CDR1 SGHTA and CDR2 FQGNSA come from the germline V gene. Trimming shortened V by 4 bases and J by 5 bases, and 16 bases separated the two germline ends. This CDR3 has 15 amino acids. The CDR3 DNA reads TGTGCCAGCAGCTCGAGAAGGCAGGGAAGAGATACGCAGTATTTT. Encoded protein: CASSSRRQGRDTQYF.

Concerning this clonotype: Since a much larger clone is just one base distant, this may be a read error. This rearrangement joins TRBV28 to TRBJ2-7, with D tentatively TRBD1 (5 bases). The ends were cut back, 10 bases at V and 3 bases at J, with 16 bases in the middle. The CDR3 spans 13 residues. CDR1 and CDR2 (germline): MDHEN, SYDVKM. CDR3 amino acids: CATALWGDYEQYF. As DNA, the CDR3 is TGTGCCACCGCGTTGTGGGGCGACTACGAGCAGTACTTC.